This TCR beta chain was captured by sequencing in a study of T cell responses to AZD1222 COVID-19 vaccine. Using immunoSEQ multiplex PCR, the repertoire was profiled, and TCRdb retains in-frame clones only, with some absent. This table has about 120,000 clones, about nine tenths appearing once. The germline V and J ends were trimmed by 4 bases and 2 bases, with 9 bases remaining between them. Germline assignment: CDR1 SNHLY and CDR2 FYNNEI. The CDR3 has 14 amino acids. To note about this clone: The antigen remains undetermined.

Whole-study findings and limits: Baseline testing showed seropositivity in only a handful of AZD1222 recipients.

The chain couples TRBV2 to TRBJ1-5; tentative D call: TRBD1 (6 bases). The sequencing used peripheral blood, collected on day 0 of AZD1222 vaccination. The clonotype comes from an adult in good health. The CDR3 protein is CASSARQGNQPQHF. In nucleotides, the CDR3 is TGTGCCAGCAGTGCCCGACAGGGCAATCAGCCCCAGCATTTT. Filled out from reference TRBV2 and TRBJ1-5, the complete variable domain reads EPEVTQTPSHQVTQMGQEVILRCVPISNHLYFYWYRQILGQKVEFLVSFYNNEISEKSEIFDDQFSVERPDGSNFTLKIRSTKLEDSAMYFCASSARQGNQPQHFGDGTRLSIL.